A single T cell receptor beta chain is shown here with its context. The antigen remains unidentified. This sample was taken from a study of lymphopenia after photon versus proton radiotherapy. This CDR3 spans 15 amino acids. Deletions cut 1 base from V and 5 bases from J, with 14 bases between. From germline, CDR1 is LGHNA and CDR2 YSLEER. TCRdb's table, derived via immunoSEQ multiplex PCR, lists solely in-frame clones and lacks some. The data show 15,000 to 20,000 clones, with about 88% seen just once and roughly 55% held by the top ten. The study, taken as a whole, reports: After lymphocyte nadir, photon-treated repertoires showed oligoclonal expansion, especially CD8+ Temra. Relative stability marked proton patients; photon patients lost diversity and naive cells. Survival link was tested only in deceased patients; proton benefit remains a possibility. A bigger post-nadir fall in TCR diversity correlated inversely with survival time in deceased patients.

The V call is TRBV4-3, the J call TRBJ2-5; a possible D gene is TRBD2 (5 bases). This TCR was recovered from a woman aged 55 to 70 with cholangiocarcinoma. Some clones in this sample may be carry-over from other donors' samples. Sequenced material: peripheral blood, taken from a patient treated with proton-based radiotherapy. The CDR3 sequence is CASSQGEQAEETQYF. CDR3 bases: TGCGCCAGCAGCCAAGGGGAGCAGGCCGAGGAGACCCAGTACTTC.